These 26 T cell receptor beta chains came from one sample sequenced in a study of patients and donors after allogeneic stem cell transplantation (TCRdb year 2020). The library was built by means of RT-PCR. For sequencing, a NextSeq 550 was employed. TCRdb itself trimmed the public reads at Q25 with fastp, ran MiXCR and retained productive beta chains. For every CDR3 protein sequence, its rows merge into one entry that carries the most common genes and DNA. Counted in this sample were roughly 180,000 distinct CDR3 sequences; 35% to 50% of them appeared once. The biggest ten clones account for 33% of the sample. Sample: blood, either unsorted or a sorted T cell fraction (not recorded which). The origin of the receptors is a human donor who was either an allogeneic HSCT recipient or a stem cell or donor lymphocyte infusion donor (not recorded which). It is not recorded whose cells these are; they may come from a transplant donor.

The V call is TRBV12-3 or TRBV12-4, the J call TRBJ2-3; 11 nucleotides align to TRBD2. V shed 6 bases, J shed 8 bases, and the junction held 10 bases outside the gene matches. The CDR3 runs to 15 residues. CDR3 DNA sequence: TGTGCCAGCAGCCTAGCTAGCGGGAGGACGGGTACGCAGTATTTT. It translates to CASSLASGRTGTQYF.

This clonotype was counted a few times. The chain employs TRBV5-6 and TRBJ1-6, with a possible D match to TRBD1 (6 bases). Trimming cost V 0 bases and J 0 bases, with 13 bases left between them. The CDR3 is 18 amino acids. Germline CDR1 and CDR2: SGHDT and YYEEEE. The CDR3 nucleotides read TGTGCCAGCAGCTTGGAACAGGGCTATAGCTCCTATAATTCACCCCTCCACTTT. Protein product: CASSLEQGYSSYNSPLHF.

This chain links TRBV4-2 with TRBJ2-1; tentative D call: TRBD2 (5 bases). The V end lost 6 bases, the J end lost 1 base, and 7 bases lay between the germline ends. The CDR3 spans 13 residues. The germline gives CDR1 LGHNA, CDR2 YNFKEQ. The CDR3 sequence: CASRDSSYNEQFF. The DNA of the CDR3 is TGTGCCAGCAGGGACTCTTCCTACAATGAGCAGTTCTTC.

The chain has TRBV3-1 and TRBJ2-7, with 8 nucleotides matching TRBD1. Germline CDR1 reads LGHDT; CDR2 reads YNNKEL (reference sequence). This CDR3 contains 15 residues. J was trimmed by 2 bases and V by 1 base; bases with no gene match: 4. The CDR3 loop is CASSQGTGTPYEQYF. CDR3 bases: TGTGCCAGCAGCCAAGGGACAGGGACACCCTACGAGCAGTACTTC.

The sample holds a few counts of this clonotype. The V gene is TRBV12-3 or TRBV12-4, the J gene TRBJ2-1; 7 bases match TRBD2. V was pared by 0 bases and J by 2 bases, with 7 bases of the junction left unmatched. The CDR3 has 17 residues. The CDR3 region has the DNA TGTGCCAGCAGTTTAGCTCTAGGCGGGAGCCCCTACAATGAGCAGTTCTTC. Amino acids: CASSLALGGSPYNEQFF.

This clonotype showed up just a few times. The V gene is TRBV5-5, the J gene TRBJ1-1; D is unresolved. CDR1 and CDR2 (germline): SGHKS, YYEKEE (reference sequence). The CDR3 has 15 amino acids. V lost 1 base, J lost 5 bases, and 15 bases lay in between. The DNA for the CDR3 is TGTGCCAGCAGCTTGTATAGGGTAGCGTCAACTGAAGCTTTCTTT. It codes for CASSLYRVASTEAFF.

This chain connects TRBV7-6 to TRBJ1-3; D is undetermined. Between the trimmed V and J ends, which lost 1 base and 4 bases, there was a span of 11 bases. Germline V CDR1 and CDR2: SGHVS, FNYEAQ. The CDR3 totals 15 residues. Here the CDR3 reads CASSLDPSYGNTIYF. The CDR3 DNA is TGTGCCAGCAGCTTAGACCCAAGCTACGGAAACACCATATATTTT.

This CDR3 is CSASWRGTGAYEQYF. For the CDR3, the DNA is TGCAGCGCTTCATGGAGGGGGACGGGAGCCTACGAGCAGTACTTC. The V and J genes are TRBV29-1 and TRBJ2-7; D may correspond to TRBD1 or TRBD2 (6 bases each). Germline values: CDR1 SQVTM, CDR2 ANQGSEA. V was pared by 7 bases and J by 2 bases, with 21 bases between. There are 15 residues in the CDR3.

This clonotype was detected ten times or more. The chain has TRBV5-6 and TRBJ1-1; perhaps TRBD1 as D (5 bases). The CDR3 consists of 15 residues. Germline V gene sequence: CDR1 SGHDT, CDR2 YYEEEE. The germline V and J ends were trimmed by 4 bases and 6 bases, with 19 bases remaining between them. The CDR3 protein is CASSNIQVDLPEAFF. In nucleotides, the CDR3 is TGTGCCAGCAGCAATATACAGGTGGATTTACCTGAAGCTTTCTTT.

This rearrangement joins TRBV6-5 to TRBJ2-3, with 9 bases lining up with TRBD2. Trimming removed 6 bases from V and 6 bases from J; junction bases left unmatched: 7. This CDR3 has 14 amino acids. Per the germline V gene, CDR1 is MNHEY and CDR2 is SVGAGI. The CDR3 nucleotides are TGTGCCAGCAGGGAGGGACTAGCTCTGGATACGCAGTATTTT. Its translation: CASREGLALDTQYF.

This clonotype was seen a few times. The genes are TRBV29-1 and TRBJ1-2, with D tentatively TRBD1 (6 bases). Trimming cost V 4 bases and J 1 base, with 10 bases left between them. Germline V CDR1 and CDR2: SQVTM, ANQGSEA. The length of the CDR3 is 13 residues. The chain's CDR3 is CSVVTGLNYGYTF. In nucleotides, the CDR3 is TGCAGCGTTGTAACAGGGCTTAACTATGGCTACACCTTC.

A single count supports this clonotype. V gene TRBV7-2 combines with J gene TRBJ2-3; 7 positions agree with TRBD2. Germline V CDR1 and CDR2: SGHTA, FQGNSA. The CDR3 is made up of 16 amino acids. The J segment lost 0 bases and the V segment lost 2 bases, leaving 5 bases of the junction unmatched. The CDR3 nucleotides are TGTGCCAGCAGCTTAACCGGGACTATTAGCACAGATACGCAGTATTTT. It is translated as CASSLTGTISTDTQYF.

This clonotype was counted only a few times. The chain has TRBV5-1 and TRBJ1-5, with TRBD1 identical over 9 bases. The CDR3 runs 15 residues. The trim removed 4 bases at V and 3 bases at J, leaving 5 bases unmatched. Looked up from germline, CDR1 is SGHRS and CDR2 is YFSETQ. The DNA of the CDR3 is TGCGCCAGCAGCGAGACAGGGGGAATCAATCAGCCCCAGCATTTT. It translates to CASSETGGINQPQHF.

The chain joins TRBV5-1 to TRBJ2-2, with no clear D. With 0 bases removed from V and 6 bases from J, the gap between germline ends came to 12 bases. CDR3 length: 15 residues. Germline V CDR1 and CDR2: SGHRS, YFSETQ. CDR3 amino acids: CASSLASTDAGELFF. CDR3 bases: TGCGCCAGCAGCTTGGCCTCGACTGACGCCGGGGAGCTGTTTTTT.

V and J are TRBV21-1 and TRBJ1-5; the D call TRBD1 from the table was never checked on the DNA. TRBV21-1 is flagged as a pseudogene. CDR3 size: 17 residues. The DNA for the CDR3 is TGTGCCAGCAGCACCCGGGACAAGGGGCCAAGCAGGCAGCCCCAGCATTTT. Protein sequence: CASSTRDKGPSRQPQHF.

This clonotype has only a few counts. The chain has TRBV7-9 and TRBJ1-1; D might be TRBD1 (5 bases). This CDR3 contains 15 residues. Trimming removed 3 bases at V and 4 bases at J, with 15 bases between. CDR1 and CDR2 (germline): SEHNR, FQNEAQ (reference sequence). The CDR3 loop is CASSFYGHRGTEAFF. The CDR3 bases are TGTGCCAGCAGCTTCTACGGACACAGAGGCACTGAAGCTTTCTTT.

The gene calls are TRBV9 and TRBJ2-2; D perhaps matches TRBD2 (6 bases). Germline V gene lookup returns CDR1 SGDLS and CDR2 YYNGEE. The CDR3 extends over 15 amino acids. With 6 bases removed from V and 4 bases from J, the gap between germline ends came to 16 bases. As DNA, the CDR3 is TGTGCCAGCACCGGTTCGGGAGCGGTCACCGGGGAGCTGTTTTTT. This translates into CASTGSGAVTGELFF. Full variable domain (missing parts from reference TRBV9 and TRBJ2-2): DSGVTQTPKHLITATGQRVTLRCSPRSGDLSVYWYQQSLDQGLQFLIQYYNGEERAKGNILERFSAQQFPDLHSELNLSSLELGDSALYFCASTGSGAVTGELFFGEGSRLTVL.

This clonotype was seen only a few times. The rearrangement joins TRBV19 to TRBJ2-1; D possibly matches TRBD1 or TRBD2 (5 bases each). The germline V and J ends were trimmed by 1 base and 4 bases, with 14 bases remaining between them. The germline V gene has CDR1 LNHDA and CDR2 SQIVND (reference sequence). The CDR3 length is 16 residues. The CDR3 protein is CASSIVWGKTYNEQFF. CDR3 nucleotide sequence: TGTGCCAGTAGTATAGTATGGGGGAAAACGTACAATGAGCAGTTCTTC.

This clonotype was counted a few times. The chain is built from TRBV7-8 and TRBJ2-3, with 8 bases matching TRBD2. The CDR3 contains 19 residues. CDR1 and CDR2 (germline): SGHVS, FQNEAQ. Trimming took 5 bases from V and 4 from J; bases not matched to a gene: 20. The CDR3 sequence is CASSQRDGRALVWADTQYF. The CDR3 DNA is TGTGCCAGCAGCCAAAGGGACGGGAGGGCCTTGGTGTGGGCAGATACGCAGTATTTT.

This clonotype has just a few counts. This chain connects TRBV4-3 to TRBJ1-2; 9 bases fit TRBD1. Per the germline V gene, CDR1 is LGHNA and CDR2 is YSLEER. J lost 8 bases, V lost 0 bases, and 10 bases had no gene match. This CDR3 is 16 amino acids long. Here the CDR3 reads CASSQDGVQGAYGYTF. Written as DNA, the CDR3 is TGCGCCAGCAGCCAAGATGGTGTACAGGGGGCATACGGCTACACCTTC.

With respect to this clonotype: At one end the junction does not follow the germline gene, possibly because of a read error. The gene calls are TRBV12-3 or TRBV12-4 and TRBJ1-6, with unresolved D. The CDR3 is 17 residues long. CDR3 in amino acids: CASSLLGERVYNSPFHF. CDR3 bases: TGTGCCAGCAGTTTACTTGGGGAGAGGGTTTATAATTCACCCTTCCACTTT.

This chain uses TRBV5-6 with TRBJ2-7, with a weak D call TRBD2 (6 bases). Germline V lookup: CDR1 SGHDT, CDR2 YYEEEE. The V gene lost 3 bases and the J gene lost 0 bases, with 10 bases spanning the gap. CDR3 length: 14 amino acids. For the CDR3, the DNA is TGTGCCAGCAGCTCCCTCGGGAGCTCCTACGAGCAGTACTTC. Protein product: CASSSLGSSYEQYF. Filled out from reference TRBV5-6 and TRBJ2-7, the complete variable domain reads DAGVTQSPTHLIKTRGQQVTLRCSPKSGHDTVSWYQQALGQGPQFIFQYYEEEERQRGNFPDRFSGHQFPNYSSELNVNALLLGDSALYLCASSSLGSSYEQYFGPGTRLTVT.

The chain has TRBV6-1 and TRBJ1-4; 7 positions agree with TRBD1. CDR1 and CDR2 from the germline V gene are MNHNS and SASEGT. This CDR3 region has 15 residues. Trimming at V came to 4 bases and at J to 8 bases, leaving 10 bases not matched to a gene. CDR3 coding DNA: TGTGCCAGCAGTGTGCTTGACAGGGTCGTGGAAAAACTGTTTTTT. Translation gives CASSVLDRVVEKLFF.

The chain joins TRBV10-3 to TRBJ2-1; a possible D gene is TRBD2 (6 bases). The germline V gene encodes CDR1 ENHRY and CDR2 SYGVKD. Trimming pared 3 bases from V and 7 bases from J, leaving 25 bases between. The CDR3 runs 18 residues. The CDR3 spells CAISDTGKGTLAINEQFF. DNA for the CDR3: TGTGCCATCAGTGACACAGGTAAAGGGACTTTGGCAATTAATGAGCAGTTCTTC.

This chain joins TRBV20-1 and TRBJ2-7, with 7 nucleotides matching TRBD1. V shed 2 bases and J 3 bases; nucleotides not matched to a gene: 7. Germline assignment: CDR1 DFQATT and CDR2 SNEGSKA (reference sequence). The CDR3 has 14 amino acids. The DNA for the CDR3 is TGCAGTGCTAGACAAAAGGGACAGCTCTACGAGCAGTACTTC. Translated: CSARQKGQLYEQYF.

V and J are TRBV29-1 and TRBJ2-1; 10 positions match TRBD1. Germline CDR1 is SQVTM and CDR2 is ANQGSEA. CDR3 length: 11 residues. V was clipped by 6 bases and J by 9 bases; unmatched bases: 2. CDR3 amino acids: CSVDRGSEQFF. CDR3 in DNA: TGCAGCGTGGACAGGGGGAGTGAGCAGTTCTTC.